The present T cell receptor (beta chain) was sequenced within a study of blood T cell repertoires in COVID-19. Overall study: Nucleic acid was either cDNA or gDNA, and it came from T cells, B-cell-depleted T cells, or PBMCs.

Trimming left V 1 base short and J 2 bases short, with 5 bases between. The CDR3 is 14 residues long. Germline V gene lookup returns CDR1 SEHNR and CDR2 FQNEAQ (reference sequence). As processed by the authors: Reference gene primer amplification yielded estimated nucleated cell counts. Repertoires were generated with immunoSEQ multiplex PCR, while TCRdb's copy carries only in-frame clones and drops some. V, J and clone size were drawn from that table, and D and trimming were deduced from the DNA. This repertoire shows 55,000 to 65,000 clones, 65% to 85% found once; its top ten account for 3.2%. This TCR was sampled from a man aged 55 to 70 with acute or convalescent COVID-19. Sequencing input: peripheral blood. The rearrangement joins TRBV7-9 to TRBJ2-2; D gene uncertain. CDR3 DNA sequence: TGTGCCAGCAGCTTAGTACAAAACACCGGGGAGCTGTTTTTT. The encoded protein is CASSLVQNTGELFF.